The clone carrying this TCR beta chain was observed many times. RNA transcripts yielded amplified TCR beta CDR3 regions. Carried out on the TCR CDR3, a first-round RT-PCR used the HTBI primer set. TCRdb re-analysed the multiplex PCR reads in MiXCR, keeping a single row per CDR3 protein. This sample has about 300,000 distinct CDR3 sequences, with roughly an eighth found just once. The source of the sample is a study of T cells in Graves' hyperthyroidism and ophthalmopathy. Sequencing input: blood. This receptor was obtained from a woman aged 40 to 50 with Graves' hyperthyroidism.

CDR3 protein: CSVVWFGSGANVLTF. The CDR3 bases are TGCAGCGTTGTTTGGTTCGGCTCTGGGGCCAACGTCCTGACTTTC. The rearrangement links TRBV29-1 to TRBJ2-6; no firm D call. Trimming pared 4 bases from V and 0 bases from J, leaving 10 bases between. The length of the CDR3 is 15 residues. CDR1 SQVTM and CDR2 ANQGSEA come from the germline V gene.